This entry features one T cell receptor beta chain sequence. Its specificity is unknown. The study recruited healthy Caucasian donors from Russia who were aged about 6 to 90. PCR was performed a second time for about 7 to 11 cycles using a sample-barcoded 5' primer and a J-beta primer mix. One entry per CDR3 protein, called by TCRdb with MiXCR from the 5' RACE reads. The table lists around 1.5 million distinct CDR3 sequences, about 43% of them singletons. These data come from a study of blood T cells in healthy people across ages. Points from the study as a whole: TCR beta diversity, measured per million T cells, fell in a roughly linear way with age. Among long-lived donors, naive CD4+ cells were more numerous and diversity higher than in aged donors. For the donors, CMV status was unknown and possibly confounded expanded clonotype changes.

This CDR3 spans 12 amino acids. The germline V gene encodes CDR1 MNHNY and CDR2 SVGAGI (reference sequence). The V gene end was trimmed by 6 bases and the J gene end by 9 bases; junction bases not matched to a gene: 4. The clonotype was recovered from a woman aged 18-35 years in good health. Material for sequencing was blood. The J gene is TRBJ2-1, the V gene TRBV6-6, with 8 bases identical to TRBD1. This chain's CDR3 is CASRGQGREQFF. In nucleotides, the CDR3 is TGTGCCAGCAGAGGACAGGGACGTGAGCAGTTCTTC.